A selection of T cell receptor beta chains follows, all from one sample in a study of cytomegalovirus exposure and HLA in healthy donors. Profiling relied on immunoSEQ multiplex PCR, and the TCRdb table lists in-frame clones only, not all of them. The data hold some 120,000 clones, with around two thirds observed a single time. Input material: PBMCs. All receptors derive from a man aged 60 to 69 in good health and CMV-seropositive. Both conserved end residues are part of each CDR3. The D gene is left open where the match is weak. Size is stated for part of the rows, as once, few or many counts, or as a class when the clone is expanded.

TRBV27	NA	TRBJ2-7	NA	TGTGCCAGCAGTTGGAGCGGGGTCACAGGGTACGAGCAGTACTTC	CASSWSGVTGYEQYF
TRBV4-2	NA	TRBJ1-2	NA	TGTGCCAGCAGCCAAGATAGGGAGGGGCTGCATGGCTACACCTTC	CASSQDREGLHGYTF
TRBV7-9	NA	TRBJ1-1	NA	TGTGCCAGCAGCTTAGAAGGCGGAACTGAAGCTTTCTTT	CASSLEGGTEAFF
TRBV7-3	once	TRBJ2-5	NA	TGTGCCAGCAGCCTTGAGGAGGGTAACCCCCAGTACTTC	CASSLEEGNPQYF
TRBV7-6	NA	TRBJ2-7	NA	TGTGCCAGCAGCCAGGGGACCACCTACGAGCAGTACTTC	CASSQGTTYEQYF
TRBV28	NA	TRBJ2-6	NA	TGTGCCAGCAGCCCGGTATACCGGGGGGCCAACGTCCTGACTTTC	CASSPVYRGANVLTF
TRBV19	NA	TRBJ2-3	TRBD1	TGTGCCAGTAGTATAGTCCAGGGGGCGCAGTATTTT	CASSIVQGAQYF
TRBV5-6	NA	TRBJ2-7	NA	TGTGCCAGCAGCTTCCAGGGCTACGAGCAGTACTTC	CASSFQGYEQYF
TRBV9	few	TRBJ2-5	NA	TGTGCCAGCAGCGTAAACGGTCAAGAGACCCAGTACTTC	CASSVNGQETQYF
TRBV11-3	NA	TRBJ2-5	TRBD2	TGTGCCAGCAGCTTGGGGACTAGCGGGGGGGCTTTAGAGACCCAGTACTTC	CASSLGTSGGALETQYF
TRBV5-1	NA	TRBJ2-3	NA	NA	CASSFGNGGTDTQYF
TRBV5-4	NA	TRBJ2-6	NA	TGTGCCAGCAGCCGCACCTCAAACGGAGACTCTGGGGCCAACGTCCTGACTTTC	CASSRTSNGDSGANVLTF
TRBV9	NA	TRBJ2-1	TRBD2	TGTGCCAGCAGCGTTTCTAGCGGGGGGAGCAATGAGCAGTTCTTC	CASSVSSGGSNEQFF
TRBV19	NA	TRBJ1-3	NA	TGTGCCAGTAGTGGCAGGCGCCTATACTCTGGAAACACCATATATTTT	CASSGRRLYSGNTIYF
TRBV28	NA	TRBJ2-3	TRBD1	TGTGCCAGTATTTGGGGGACAGGGATTAGCACAGATACGCAGTATTTT	CASIWGTGISTDTQYF
TRBV9	NA	TRBJ1-3	NA	TGTGCCAGCAGCGTCCATTTTAGCTCTGGAAACACCATATATTTT	CASSVHFSSGNTIYF
TRBV6-6	NA	TRBJ1-1	TRBD1	TGTGCCAGCAGACGAAGGACAGGGAAAACCACTGAAGCTTTCTTT	CASRRRTGKTTEAFF
TRBV4-1	NA	TRBJ1-2	NA	TGCGCCAGCAGCCAAGGACCGAGGAGCTACACCTTC	CASSQGPRSYTF
TRBV9	few	TRBJ2-1	NA	TGTGCCAGCAGCGTAGGGGGAGGAACCAGCTCCTACAATGAGCAGTTCTTC	CASSVGGGTSSYNEQFF
TRBV7-2	NA	TRBJ1-5	NA	TGTGCCAGCAGCTCCTTTATGACAGCTAATCAGCCCCAGCATTTT	CASSSFMTANQPQHF
TRBV29-1	NA	TRBJ1-2	TRBD1	TGCAGCGTTCCCACACTCGACAGGGCCCTCGGCTACACCTTC	CSVPTLDRALGYTF
TRBV27	once	TRBJ1-2	TRBD1	TGTGCCAGCAGCCAAGACAGGGGGCTTGTATATGGCTACACCTTC	CASSQDRGLVYGYTF
TRBV6-5	few	TRBJ1-1	TRBD1	TGTGCCAGCAGCGGGGACAGGGATTTGACTGAAGCTTTCTTT	CASSGDRDLTEAFF
TRBV10-3	NA	TRBJ2-7	NA	TGTGCCACGAAACACAGGTTAACTACGAAGCAGTACTTC	CATKHRLTTKQYF
TRBV28	NA	TRBJ1-2	TRBD1	TGTGCCAGCAGTCTCATAGACAGGGGGGGCGGCTACACCTTC	CASSLIDRGGGYTF
TRBV18	few	TRBJ2-7	TRBD1	TGTGCCAGCTCACACCGACAGGGGCGATCCTACGAGCAGTACTTC	CASSHRQGRSYEQYF
TRBV28	NA	TRBJ2-7	TRBD1	TGTGCCAGCAGTCAAGGGACAGCTTATAAGCAGTACTTC	CASSQGTAYKQYF
TRBV10-1	NA	TRBJ1-1	NA	TGCGCCAGCAGTGAGTCCGGGGGGGGGACTGAAGCTTTCTTT	CASSESGGGTEAFF
TRBV10-3	NA	TRBJ2-1	TRBD2	TGTGCCATCAGTGAGAATCCGGGGGGGCAATACAATGAGCAGTTCTTC	CAISENPGGQYNEQFF
TRBV18	NA	TRBJ2-5	TRBD2	TGTGCCAGCTCACCCACCCCTACTAGCGGGGGGCATCAAGAGACCCAGTACTTC	CASSPTPTSGGHQETQYF
TRBV4-1	NA	TRBJ1-2	NA	TGCGCCAGCAGCCAAGATCGACTCGTCAGAACCTATGGCTACACCTTC	CASSQDRLVRTYGYTF
TRBV5-4	NA	TRBJ2-3	TRBD2	TGTGCCAGCAGCTCTGCGACTAGCAGGGCAGATACGCAGTATTTT	CASSSATSRADTQYF
TRBV2	once	TRBJ1-5	TRBD1	TGTGCCAGCAGCGGGACAGGGTTGAGACAGCCCCAGCATTTT	CASSGTGLRQPQHF
TRBV6-5	NA	TRBJ1-5	NA	TGTGCCAGCAGCAGAGACAGCGATCAGCCCCAGCATTTT	CASSRDSDQPQHF
TRBV6-5	NA	TRBJ2-5	TRBD2	TGTGCCAGCAATTACGGGGGGAGCCGCCAAGAGACCCAGTACTTC	CASNYGGSRQETQYF
TRBV4-1	few	TRBJ1-1	TRBD1	TGCGCCAGCAGCCAAACCAGGGGGCACACTGAAGCTTTCTTT	CASSQTRGHTEAFF
TRBV5-1	many	TRBJ2-2	NA	TGCGCCAGCAGCTTAGGGGGGGCCTCGGGCACCGGGGAGCTGTTTTTT	CASSLGGASGTGELFF
TRBV19	NA	TRBJ1-6	NA	TGTGCCAGTACGAGGAGCCCGCGGTCACCCCTCCACTTT	CASTRSPRSPLHF
TRBV5-1	NA	TRBJ1-6	TRBD1	TGCGCCAGCAGCCTCCCGGGACAGGGTTCACCCCTCCACTTT	CASSLPGQGSPLHF
TRBV19	NA	TRBJ2-1	TRBD1	TGTGCCAGTAGTTTAAACCTGGACAGGGCGCGGGAGCAGTTCTTC	CASSLNLDRAREQFF
TRBV5-1	NA	TRBJ2-1	TRBD1	TGCGCCAGCAGCTTGGCGGTTCAGGGGGCTGGTGAGCAGTTCTTC	CASSLAVQGAGEQFF
TRBV7-9	NA	TRBJ2-3	NA	TGTGCCAGCAGCCCCTTCACAGATACGCAGTATTTT	CASSPFTDTQYF
TRBV29-1	NA	TRBJ1-2	NA	TGCAGCGTTACCCCCCCCCGAGACTATGGCTACACCTTC	CSVTPPRDYGYTF
TRBV11-2	NA	TRBJ1-1	NA	TGTGCCAGCAGCTCTGGAGGGTTCACCCCAGCTTTCTTT	CASSSGGFTPAFF
TRBV27	NA	TRBJ2-7	TRBD1	TGTGCCAGCAGCACAACCCGGGACAGGGGCCCCTACGAGCAGTACTTC	CASSTTRDRGPYEQYF
TRBV9	NA	TRBJ1-5	NA	TGTGCCAGCAGTTTATTAAGCAATCAGCCCCAGCATTTT	CASSLLSNQPQHF
TRBV6-4	NA	TRBJ1-2	TRBD1	TGTGCCAGCAGTGCCGAGGGGGCGGGTGGCTACACCTTC	CASSAEGAGGYTF
TRBV7-3	NA	TRBJ2-3	TRBD2	TGTGCCAGCAGCTTATGGCGGGGGGGCGACGATACGCAGTATTTT	CASSLWRGGDDTQYF
TRBV5-4	NA	TRBJ1-1	NA	TGTGCCAGCAGCTTGGGGTATGGGGGCAGGGTCACTGAAGCTTTCTTT	CASSLGYGGRVTEAFF
TRBV4-2	NA	TRBJ2-7	TRBD1	TGTGCCAGCAGCCAATGGGACAGCTACGAGCAGTACTTC	CASSQWDSYEQYF
TRBV7-8	once	TRBJ2-7	NA	TGTGCCAGCAGTTCTGACTCTTTGGGCTACGAGCAGTACTTC	CASSSDSLGYEQYF
TRBV6-1	NA	TRBJ2-1	NA	TGTGCCAGCAGGGAGATTAGCTCCTACAATGAGCAGTTCTTC	CASREISSYNEQFF
TRBV9	few	TRBJ1-3	NA	TGTGCCAGCAGCGTAGCTCGGGGGGCTGGAAACACCATATATTTT	CASSVARGAGNTIYF
TRBV2	NA	TRBJ1-6	TRBD1	TGTGCCAGCAGGGGTATAAGGACAGGGAGATCCCTCCACTTT	CASRGIRTGRSLHF
TRBV5-1	NA	TRBJ1-2	TRBD1	TGCGCCAGCAGCCCGACAGGGCAAGGCTACACCTTC	CASSPTGQGYTF
TRBV7-6	NA	TRBJ1-5	NA	TGTGCCAGCAGCCCCGCGCCCGATCAACCCCAGCATTTT	CASSPAPDQPQHF